The next 2 T cell receptor beta chains were all read from a single sample in a study of blood T cells in healthy people across ages (dated by TCRdb to about 2015). Libraries were made using 5' RACE. Reads for this sample came from an Illumina HiSeq 2500. A second roughly 6 to 12 cycle PCR used a sample-barcoded 5' primer and a J-beta primer mix. TCRdb reprocessing: public reads trimmed at Q25 with fastp, clones called with MiXCR, in-frame beta chains kept. Rows are combined by CDR3 protein, so each entry shows the most common genes and DNA. The sample table shows around 650,000 distinct CDR3 sequences, and about 32% are seen once. Of the sample, 15% to 17% falls within the top ten clones. The sequencing input was blood. The receptors originated from an elderly woman in good health. Donor details come from another sample of the same person, matched by shared clones.

This clonotype appeared a few times. A much larger clone is a single base away; this may be a read error. The gene calls are TRBV5-4 and TRBJ2-1; 7 bases match TRBD1. CDR3 length: 14 residues. CDR1 is SGHNT, CDR2 YYREEE, per germline (reference sequence). Trimming at V came to 4 bases and at J to 10 bases, leaving 11 bases not matched to a gene. CDR3 nucleotide sequence: TGTGCCAGCAGCCTCGGGGACAGACCCTACGAGCAGTTCTTC. Its translation is CASSLGDRPYEQFF.

This clonotype was found many times. The rearrangement joins TRBV9 to TRBJ2-3, with 9 bases aligning to TRBD2. The CDR3 totals 16 residues. Unmatched junction bases numbered 6, after V lost 0 bases and J lost 4 bases. Germline V gene sequence: CDR1 SGDLS, CDR2 YYNGEE. Here the CDR3 DNA reads TGTGCCAGCAGCGTAGACGGCGGGGGGGCCTCAGATACGCAGTATTTT. Encoded protein: CASSVDGGGASDTQYF. Full variable domain (remainder filled in from reference TRBV9 and TRBJ2-3): DSGVTQTPKHLITATGQRVTLRCSPRSGDLSVYWYQQSLDQGLQFLIQYYNGEERAKGNILERFSAQQFPDLHSELNLSSLELGDSALYFCASSVDGGGASDTQYFGPGTRLTVL.